The 29 T cell receptor beta chains below were found in one sample sequenced in a study of blood T cell repertoires in COVID-19. The method was immunoSEQ multiplex PCR; TCRdb's version includes in-frame clones alone and lacks a portion of them. The table records 85,000 to 120,000 clones, around 90% of them present only once. Sequenced material: peripheral blood. These receptor sequences come from a man aged 45-65 years with active COVID-19.

V gene TRBV30 combines with J gene TRBJ1-2, with 9 bases identical to TRBD1. The length of the CDR3 is 15 residues. Germline-derived CDR1 and CDR2 are GTSNPN and SVGIG (reference sequence). V lost 3 bases, J lost 7 bases, and 12 bases stayed unmatched. The DNA of the CDR3 is TGTGCCTGGAGGGCTCACAGGGGGCGGACCCTTGGCTACACCTTC. This translates into CAWRAHRGRTLGYTF.

This clone was seen just once. The gene calls are TRBV6-2 or TRBV6-3 and TRBJ1-5; D ambiguous. The CDR3 runs 15 residues. The V and J ends lost 3 bases and 1 base respectively, with 10 bases between them. Per germline, CDR1 MNHEY and CDR2 SVGEGT. The CDR3 protein is CASSYGQLSNQPQHF. The CDR3, as DNA: TGTGCCAGCAGTTATGGGCAATTAAGCAATCAGCCCCAGCATTTT.

The genes are TRBV3-1 (or the pseudogene TRBV3-2) and TRBJ1-2; 7 positions agree with TRBD1. Losses at the gene ends were 4 bases for V and 6 bases for J; bases not matched to a gene: 5. The CDR3 runs 13 residues. The germline V gene encodes CDR1 LGHDT and CDR2 YNNKEL (reference sequence). The CDR3 spells CASSRRDRNGYTF. The CDR3 nucleotides are TGTGCCAGCAGCCGCCGGGACAGAAATGGCTACACCTTC.

This clone has only a few counts. The chain carries TRBV7-9 and TRBJ2-7; D possibly corresponds to TRBD1 (5 bases). CDR3 length equals 14 residues. Trimming removed 2 bases from V and 4 bases from J, with 12 bases in between. In germline, CDR1 is SEHNR, CDR2 FQNEAQ (reference sequence). CDR3: CASSLQGLAYEQYF. The CDR3 DNA follows: TGTGCCAGCAGCTTACAGGGTCTTGCGTACGAGCAGTACTTC.

This clone was found a few times. The chain employs TRBV30 and TRBJ2-1; weak D call: TRBD2 (5 bases). The CDR3 extends over 14 amino acids. Per germline, CDR1 GTSNPN and CDR2 SVGIG (reference sequence). V lost 1 base and J 6 bases, leaving 13 bases between the germline ends. This CDR3 is CAWSAPWELNEQFF. CDR3 sequence (DNA): TGTGCCTGGAGTGCCCCGTGGGAGCTCAATGAGCAGTTCTTC.

The V and J genes are TRBV18 and TRBJ1-6, with a possible D match to TRBD1 (6 bases). The V end lost 5 bases, the J end lost 9 bases, and 14 bases lay between the germline ends. CDR3 length: 14 residues. CDR1 and CDR2 (germline): KGHSH, LQKENI. Written as DNA, the CDR3 is TGTGCCAGCTCAACCCGACAGGCCACTTCACCCCTCCACTTT. Translated: CASSTRQATSPLHF.

This chain's CDR3 is CASSPQQGATGGYTF. For the CDR3, the DNA is TGTGCCAGCAGCCCCCAACAAGGGGCGACCGGTGGCTACACCTTC. The rearrangement joins TRBV7-2 to TRBJ1-2, with TRBD1 as a possible D gene (5 bases). CDR3 length: 15 amino acids. Germline V gene sequence: CDR1 SGHTA, CDR2 FQGNSA. With 5 bases removed from V and 7 bases from J, the gap between germline ends came to 20 bases.

This chain connects TRBV11-2 to TRBJ2-3, with 10 bases lining up with TRBD1. Per the germline V gene, CDR1 is SGHAT and CDR2 is FQNNGV. The CDR3 loop spans 16 amino acids. The J segment lost 2 bases and the V segment lost 2 bases, leaving 4 bases of the junction unmatched. CDR3 residues: CASSLTGTGATDTQYF. DNA of the CDR3: TGTGCCAGCAGCTTAACAGGGACAGGGGCCACAGATACGCAGTATTTT.

The chain uses TRBV7-2 and TRBJ2-5; 7 bases are shared with TRBD2. CDR1 and CDR2 (germline): SGHTA, FQGNSA. The CDR3 runs 15 residues. The V and J ends lost 4 bases and 6 bases, in that order; junction bases with no gene match: 11. Here the CDR3 reads CASSSSSGGAQTQYF. The CDR3, as DNA: TGTGCCAGCAGCTCATCTAGCGGAGGGGCACAGACCCAGTACTTC.

The rearrangement uses TRBV12-3 or TRBV12-4 and TRBJ1-2; TRBD1 is a possible D gene (5 bases). CDR3 size: 13 residues. V lost 6 bases to trimming and J lost 8 bases, with 16 bases between them. DNA for the CDR3: TGTGCCAGCAGCACTTCTGGGACTCGAGGCTACACCTTC. Translated: CASSTSGTRGYTF.

This chain uses TRBV7-2 with TRBJ2-7; D remains ambiguous. The V and J ends lost 3 bases and 2 bases respectively, with 11 bases between them. The CDR3 covers 14 residues. In germline, CDR1 is SGHTA, CDR2 FQGNSA. The CDR3 spells CASSFPPLTYEQYF. The CDR3 DNA sequence: TGTGCCAGCAGCTTCCCTCCTCTTACCTACGAGCAGTACTTC.

The chain is built from TRBV9 and TRBJ1-5; perhaps TRBD1 as D (5 bases). V was cut by 2 bases and J by 0 bases, with 9 bases left in between. The CDR3 covers 15 residues. Germline V lookup: CDR1 SGDLS, CDR2 YYNGEE. Here the CDR3 reads CASSVGGHSNQPQHF. The CDR3 DNA reads TGTGCCAGCAGCGTCGGTGGACATAGCAATCAGCCCCAGCATTTT. Combining the CDR3 with reference TRBV9 and TRBJ1-5 gives the whole variable domain DSGVTQTPKHLITATGQRVTLRCSPRSGDLSVYWYQQSLDQGLQFLIQYYNGEERAKGNILERFSAQQFPDLHSELNLSSLELGDSALYFCASSVGGHSNQPQHFGDGTRLSIL.

The genes are TRBV18 and TRBJ1-5, with TRBD1 identical over 7 bases. This CDR3 contains 14 residues. V lost 1 base, J lost 7 bases, and 4 bases stayed unmatched. Germline V gene sequence: CDR1 KGHSH, CDR2 LQKENI. Here the CDR3 reads CASSPQGAEQPQHF. The CDR3 nucleotides read TGTGCCAGCTCACCACAGGGGGCCGAGCAGCCCCAGCATTTT.

V usage is TRBV19 and J usage is TRBJ1-2; unclear D gene. The CDR3 contains 14 residues. Per germline, CDR1 LNHDA and CDR2 SQIVND (reference sequence). Trimming removed 6 bases at V and 5 bases at J, with 16 bases between. In DNA, the CDR3 is TGTGCCAGTAGCAAGACATCCACCGGTTATGGCTACACCTTC. Amino acids: CASSKTSTGYGYTF.

In its sample, this clone was seen once. The V and J genes are TRBV4-1 and TRBJ2-3, with TRBD1 identical over 7 bases. With V trimmed by 8 bases and J by 2 bases, 10 bases remained unmatched. Germline V CDR1 and CDR2: MGHRA, YSYEKL. CDR3 length equals 15 residues. The CDR3 sequence: CASGQGGYFTDTQYF. In DNA, the CDR3 is TGCGCCAGCGGACAAGGGGGCTATTTCACAGATACGCAGTATTTT.

This chain joins TRBV7-9 and TRBJ2-7; possibly TRBD1 for D (6 bases). V lost 4 bases and J 5 bases, leaving 15 bases between the germline ends. Germline CDR1 SEHNR, CDR2 FQNEAQ (reference sequence). This CDR3 contains 14 residues. Here the CDR3 reads CASSSGHPIDEQYF. In nucleotides, the CDR3 is TGTGCCAGCAGCTCGGGACACCCGATCGACGAGCAGTACTTC. Full variable domain (rest looked up from reference TRBV7-9 and TRBJ2-7): DTGVSQNPRHKITKRGQNVTFRCDPISEHNRLYWYRQTLGQGPEFLTYFQNEAQLEKSRLLSDRFSAERPKGSFSTLEIQRTEQGDSAMYLCASSSGHPIDEQYFGPGTRLTVT.

The chain carries TRBV6-5 and TRBJ2-7; 9 nucleotides line up with TRBD1. The CDR3 is made up of 14 amino acids. V lost 6 bases, J lost 4 bases, and 7 bases stayed unmatched. Germline-derived CDR1 and CDR2 are MNHEY and SVGAGI. The CDR3 loop reads CASSVRDRVYEQYF. DNA of the CDR3: TGTGCCAGCAGCGTCCGGGACAGGGTATACGAGCAGTACTTC.

The rearrangement links TRBV5-6 to TRBJ1-1; the match to TRBD1 covers 10 bases. Looked up from germline, CDR1 is SGHDT and CDR2 is YYEEEE. Trimming took 2 bases from V and 0 from J; bases not matched to a gene: 4. This CDR3 has 16 amino acids. CDR3 region: CASSLDRGRLNTEAFF. The CDR3 coding sequence is TGTGCCAGCAGCTTAGACAGGGGGCGGCTGAACACTGAAGCTTTCTTT.

The V gene is TRBV5-1, the J gene TRBJ1-1, with TRBD1 matching 10 bases. CDR1 and CDR2 from the germline V gene are SGHRS and YFSETQ. V was clipped by 2 bases and J by 3 bases; unmatched bases: 1. CDR3 length equals 14 residues. CDR3 region: CASSFGTGDTEAFF. The CDR3 region has the DNA TGCGCCAGCAGCTTTGGGACAGGGGACACTGAAGCTTTCTTT.

This chain uses TRBV7-2 with TRBJ2-1, with 8 bases matching TRBD2. The CDR3 spans 15 residues. The V and J ends lost 5 bases and 12 bases, in that order; junction bases with no gene match: 15. Germline V gene data show CDR1 as SGHTA and CDR2 as FQGNSA. The CDR3 reads CASSPPGLAGGGQFF. In DNA, the CDR3 is TGTGCCAGCAGCCCCCCGGGACTGGCCGGGGGGGGGCAGTTCTTC.

The chain joins TRBV20-1 to TRBJ2-1; D might be TRBD1 (6 bases). V lost 6 bases, J lost 9 bases, and 12 bases lay in between. The germline gives CDR1 DFQATT, CDR2 SNEGSKA (reference sequence). CDR3 size: 11 residues. Here the CDR3 DNA reads TGCAGTGCGCAGGGGATGGGTGAGCAGTTCTTC. Protein product: CSAQGMGEQFF.

The chain employs TRBV9 and TRBJ2-6, with 8 bases fitting TRBD1. In germline, CDR1 is SGDLS, CDR2 YYNGEE. The CDR3 loop spans 19 amino acids. J gave up 0 bases and V 4 bases, and 12 bases lay outside the gene matches. CDR3 amino acids: CASSLRQGWGSSGANVLTF. Here the CDR3 DNA reads TGTGCCAGCAGCCTCCGACAGGGGTGGGGATCCTCTGGGGCCAACGTCCTGACTTTC. Drawing the rest from reference TRBV9 and TRBJ2-6, the complete variable domain is DSGVTQTPKHLITATGQRVTLRCSPRSGDLSVYWYQQSLDQGLQFLIQYYNGEERAKGNILERFSAQQFPDLHSELNLSSLELGDSALYFCASSLRQGWGSSGANVLTFGAGSRLTVL.

The chain combines TRBV7-3 with TRBJ2-5, with TRBD2 matching over 8 bases. V was clipped by 5 bases and J by 4 bases; unmatched bases: 6. The CDR3 extends over 14 amino acids. Germline-derived CDR1 and CDR2 are SGHTA and FQGTGA. CDR3 in DNA: TGTGCCAGCAGCCCCGTAGCGGGGAGAGAGACCCAGTACTTC. Its protein is CASSPVAGRETQYF. The complete variable domain, with remaining parts taken from reference TRBV7-3 and TRBJ2-5, reads GAGVSQTPSNKVTEKGKYVELRCDPISGHTALYWYRQSLGQGPEFLIYFQGTGAADDSGLPNDRFFAVRPEGSVSTLKIQRTERGDSAVYLCASSPVAGRETQYFGPGTRLLVL.

The rearrangement joins TRBV7-3 to TRBJ2-2; D possibly corresponds to TRBD1 (5 bases). V was pared by 8 bases and J by 5 bases, with 9 bases between. CDR1 SGHTA and CDR2 FQGTGA come from the germline V gene. This CDR3 is 12 amino acids long. The CDR3 loop reads CASGPGTGELFF. The CDR3 nucleotides read TGTGCCAGCGGCCCAGGGACCGGGGAGCTGTTTTTT. The full variable domain, its missing parts supplied by reference TRBV7-3 and TRBJ2-2, is GAGVSQTPSNKVTEKGKYVELRCDPISGHTALYWYRQSLGQGPEFLIYFQGTGAADDSGLPNDRFFAVRPEGSVSTLKIQRTERGDSAVYLCASGPGTGELFFGEGSRLTVL.

The table lists this clone with a few counts. The genes are TRBV4-3 and TRBJ2-1; a possible D gene is TRBD1 (6 bases). Germline V CDR1 and CDR2: LGHNA, YSLEER. CDR3 length: 13 amino acids. V dropped 0 bases and J dropped 9 bases, with 9 bases sitting between them. For the CDR3, the DNA is TGCGCCAGCAGCCAAGAAGGGGGTTCTGAGCAGTTCTTC. Translated, it gives CASSQEGGSEQFF.

This chain links TRBV19 with TRBJ1-2, with TRBD1 as a possible D gene (5 bases). Trimming stripped 3 bases from V and 13 bases from J, with 21 bases between. Germline V gives CDR1 LNHDA, CDR2 SQIVND (reference sequence). This CDR3 is built from 14 residues. The CDR3 loop is CASSMGLESMASTF. CDR3 DNA sequence: TGTGCCAGTAGTATGGGACTGGAATCTATGGCTAGCACCTTC. Complete variable domain (other parts from reference TRBV19 and TRBJ1-2): DGGITQSPKYLFRKEGQNVTLSCEQNLNHDAMYWYRQDPGQGLRLIYYSQIVNDFQKGDIAEGYSVSREKKESFPLTVTSAQKNPTAFYLCASSMGLESMASTFGSGTRLTVV.

The J gene is TRBJ2-1, the V gene TRBV4-2; D is possibly TRBD2 (5 bases). The CDR3 length is 16 residues. Trimming left V 1 base short and J 2 bases short, with 12 bases between. CDR1 and CDR2 (germline): LGHNA, YNFKEQ. CDR3: CASSQVQRRTYNEQFF. DNA for the CDR3: TGTGCCAGCAGCCAAGTTCAGCGGCGGACCTACAATGAGCAGTTCTTC.

V is TRBV14 and J is TRBJ2-1; 9 bases fit TRBD2. The ends lost 2 bases at V and 2 bases at J; junction bases unmatched: 1. This CDR3 has 15 residues. Germline V gene sequence: CDR1 SGHDN, CDR2 FVKESK. This CDR3 is CASSQLAGAYNEQFF. The CDR3 nucleotides are TGTGCCAGCAGCCAATTAGCGGGGGCCTACAATGAGCAGTTCTTC.

The chain recombines TRBV11-3 with TRBJ2-1, with 7 bases lining up with TRBD1. J gave up 5 bases and V 5 bases, and 9 bases lay outside the gene matches. The CDR3 runs 15 residues. Germline CDR1 SGHNT, CDR2 YENEEA. The CDR3: CASSARKGANNEQFF. DNA for the CDR3: TGTGCCAGCAGCGCACGGAAGGGGGCCAACAATGAGCAGTTCTTC.